This T cell receptor beta chain was observed in a study of blood T cell repertoires in COVID-19. Method: immunoSEQ multiplex PCR; TCRdb's copy keeps in-frame clones and lacks some. Among 250,000 to 300,000 clones listed, 70% to 90% were seen once. The germline V gene has CDR1 SGDLS and CDR2 YYNGEE. V trimming: 4 bases; J trimming: 8 bases; junction bases outside the gene matches: 7. The CDR3 totals 14 residues. This receptor was identified in a man aged 50 or older with active or convalescent COVID-19. The chain couples TRBV9 to TRBJ1-3; TRBD1 matches 9 bases. Sequencing used peripheral blood. The DNA for the CDR3 is TGTGCCAGCAGCACGGGACAGGGAAGGGACACCATATATTTT. Translated: CASSTGQGRDTIYF.